These T cell receptor beta chains were read from a single sample in a study of T-cell reconstitution after alpha-beta-depleted transplantation in children. MiXCR, applied by TCRdb to the PCR reads, yields one record per CDR3 protein. In the table there are tens of thousands of distinct CDR3 sequences, about 14% of which are singletons. The specimen was PBMCs, mostly from graft donor cells, collected 180 days after TCRalphabeta/CD19-depleted stem cell transplant. The source of these receptors is a male patient between 2 and 15 years old who had a stem cell transplant for acute lymphoblastic leukemia, so the T cells may come from the graft donor. Both conserved end residues are part of each CDR3. A D gene is named only where the DNA matches it firmly. Some rows have no size entry. The others give once, few or many, or a class for an expanded clone.

CDR3aa	CDR3nt	d_gene	abundance	j_gene	v_gene
CASSQSLTSGRLVNEQFF	TGTGCCAGCAGCCAATCGTTGACTAGCGGGAGATTGGTCAATGAGCAGTTCTTC	TRBD2	.	TRBJ2-1	TRBV3-1
CASSLGRGGADEQFF	TGTGCCAGCAGCTTGGGTCGAGGGGGTGCAGATGAGCAGTTCTTC	.	few	TRBJ2-1	TRBV7-2
CAISSTQGKTQYF	TGTGCCATCAGCAGTACACAGGGAAAGACCCAGTACTTC	.	few	TRBJ2-5	TRBV10-3
CASSLVVQLQETQYF	TGCGCCAGCAGCTTGGTTGTGCAGCTCCAAGAGACCCAGTACTTC	.	few	TRBJ2-5	TRBV5-1
CSASGLAGTYNEQFF	TGCAGTGCAAGTGGACTAGCGGGGACCTACAATGAGCAGTTCTTC	TRBD2	.	TRBJ2-1	TRBV20-1
CASSYRDRGWIEPYEQYF	TGTGCCAGCAGTTACCGGGACAGGGGTTGGATCGAGCCCTACGAGCAGTACTTC	TRBD1	many	TRBJ2-7	TRBV6-5
CSATTSGSMNEQYF	TGCAGTGCAACAACTAGCGGGAGCATGAACGAGCAGTACTTC	TRBD2	many	TRBJ2-7	TRBV20-1
CASSQDHGGTPYEQYF	TGCGCCAGCAGCCAAGATCATGGCGGGACTCCCTACGAGCAGTACTTC	.	.	TRBJ2-7	TRBV4-3
CASSMTGFGEAFF	TGTGCCAGCAGCATGACAGGGTTTGGAGAAGCTTTCTTT	TRBD1	few	TRBJ1-1	TRBV7-6
CASSLAWGTGRYNEQFF	TGTGCCAGCAGCTTAGCGTGGGGGACAGGTCGTTACAATGAGCAGTTCTTC	TRBD1	few	TRBJ2-1	TRBV7-2
CASSPRTGAVDTQYF	TGTGCCAGCTCACCGCGGACAGGGGCGGTAGATACGCAGTATTTT	TRBD1	few	TRBJ2-3	TRBV18
CASSLALGTEAFF	TGTGCCAGCAGCTTAGCGCTGGGCACTGAAGCTTTCTTT	.	.	TRBJ1-1	TRBV7-7
CSARDPVLQETQYF	TGCAGTGCTAGAGATCCCGTGTTGCAAGAGACCCAGTACTTC	.	few	TRBJ2-5	TRBV20-1
CASSLTISVWDGYTF	TGTGCCAGCAGTTTAACCATTTCTGTGTGGGATGGCTACACCTTC	.	few	TRBJ1-2	TRBV28
CASSLTDNGYTF	TGTGCCAGCAGTTTAACCGACAATGGCTACACCTTC	.	.	TRBJ1-2	TRBV12-3/TRBV12-4
CASSLHGARGADEQYF	TGTGCCAGCAGCTTACACGGCGCCCGGGGGGCCGACGAGCAGTACTTC	.	few	TRBJ2-7	TRBV7-2
CSGGQGKNIQYF	TGCAGCGGGGGACAGGGAAAAAACATTCAGTACTTC	TRBD1	few	TRBJ2-4	TRBV29-1
CASSDSNNSPLHF	TGTGCCAGCAGTGACAGTAACAATTCACCCCTCCACTTT	.	.	TRBJ1-6	TRBV6-1
CASSLGGTGSGETQYF	TGTGCCAGCAGCTTAGGAGGGACAGGGTCAGGCGAGACCCAGTACTTC	TRBD1	few	TRBJ2-5	TRBV7-9
CASSFRSSGVPDTQYF	TGTGCCAGCAGCTTCAGGAGTAGCGGGGTACCAGATACGCAGTATTTT	TRBD2	few	TRBJ2-3	TRBV12-3/TRBV12-4
CATSGGASTDTQYF	TGTGCCACCAGTGGTGGGGCCAGCACAGATACGCAGTATTTT	.	few	TRBJ2-3	TRBV24-1
CASSAEGTIYEQYF	TGTGCCAGCAGTGCTGAAGGAACGATTTACGAGCAGTACTTC	.	few	TRBJ2-7	TRBV12-3/TRBV12-4
CSVEEWKGERETQYF	TGCAGCGTTGAAGAGTGGAAAGGGGAGCGTGAGACCCAGTACTTC	.	.	TRBJ2-5	TRBV29-1
CASSVDEGRGEQNF	TGTGCCAGCAGCGTAGATGAGGGAAGGGGCGAGCAGAACTTC	.	.	TRBJ2-7	TRBV9
CASSLIVADAGDTQYF	TGCGCCAGCAGCTTGATTGTTGCTGACGCGGGGGATACGCAGTATTTT	.	.	TRBJ2-3	TRBV5-1
CAWSVLSSNTGELFF	TGTGCCTGGAGTGTACTGTCGAGTAACACCGGGGAGCTGTTTTTT	.	many	TRBJ2-2	TRBV30
CASSLGVFRQGRETQYF	TGTGCCAGCAGCTTGGGGGTTTTCAGACAGGGGCGAGAGACCCAGTACTTC	TRBD1	.	TRBJ2-5	TRBV5-6
CASSLSGDTYQPQHF	TGCGCCAGCAGCTTGAGTGGCGATACATATCAGCCCCAGCATTTT	.	many	TRBJ1-5	TRBV5-1
CAISEPGGSHYGYTF	TGTGCCATCAGTGAGCCGGGGGGGTCGCACTATGGCTACACCTTC	.	many	TRBJ1-2	TRBV10-3
CASSLFRLAGGPTDTQYF	TGTGCCAGCAGCTTATTCCGGCTGGCGGGGGGACCCACAGATACGCAGTATTTT	TRBD2	few	TRBJ2-3	TRBV11-2
CASSLDSSGNTIYF	TGCGCCAGCAGCTTGGACAGCTCTGGAAACACCATATATTTT	.	.	TRBJ1-3	TRBV5-1
CASTLGWTASYEQYF	TGTGCCAGCACCCTAGGGTGGACAGCCTCCTACGAGCAGTACTTC	.	few	TRBJ2-7	TRBV6-2/TRBV6-3
CASSVGGTVSYEQYF	TGTGCCAGCAGCGTAGGAGGGACCGTCTCCTACGAGCAGTACTTC	.	few	TRBJ2-7	TRBV9
CASSLAGLAGPSGTQYF	TGTGCCAGCAGCTTAGCGGGTCTAGCGGGGCCCTCCGGGACCCAGTACTTC	TRBD2	.	TRBJ2-5	TRBV7-2
CSASRGMWETQYF	TGCAGTGCTAGCAGGGGGATGTGGGAGACCCAGTACTTC	TRBD1	few	TRBJ2-5	TRBV20-1
CSARGGGNGNTIYF	TGCAGTGCCCGGGGGGGGGGCAATGGAAACACCATATATTTT	.	.	TRBJ1-3	TRBV20-1
CASSFGVRVGEQYF	TGTGCCAGCAGCTTTGGGGTGAGGGTGGGAGAGCAGTACTTC	.	few	TRBJ2-7	TRBV7-2
CASSPDRGHTGELFF	TGTGCCAGCAGTCCGGACAGGGGTCACACCGGGGAGCTGTTTTTT	TRBD1	few	TRBJ2-2	TRBV12-3/TRBV12-4
CSAWGSSFGGNIQYF	TGCAGTGCCTGGGGGTCCAGCTTCGGCGGAAACATTCAGTACTTC	.	.	TRBJ2-4	TRBV20-1
CAWMETVPDTQYF	TGTGCCTGGATGGAGACCGTGCCCGATACGCAGTATTTT	.	.	TRBJ2-3	TRBV30
CATSQERGQLTGYTF	TGTGCCACCAGCCAAGAAAGGGGGCAGTTGACCGGCTACACCTTC	TRBD1	.	TRBJ1-2	TRBV4-2
CASSYGRMSSYEQYF	TGTGCCAGCAGTTACGGTAGGATGAGCTCCTACGAGCAGTACTTC	.	many	TRBJ2-7	TRBV6-5